These 3 T cell receptor beta chains originate from one sample sequenced in a study of OX40 agonist ivuxolimab in advanced cancers. Repertoires were generated with immunoSEQ multiplex PCR, while TCRdb's copy carries only in-frame clones and drops some. The sample has about 26,000 clones, around 79% seen once. This material consisted of CD4+ or CD8+ T cells sorted from blood, taken in a trial of the OX40 agonist ivuxolimab. The receptors shown here come from an adult with an advanced solid tumor such as melanoma, head and neck, liver or kidney cancer.

The count of this clone is one. The chain is built from TRBV7-9 and TRBJ2-4; 15 bases match TRBD2. The germline V gene encodes CDR1 SEHNR and CDR2 FQNEAQ (reference sequence). The length of the CDR3 is 16 residues. The V segment lost 5 bases and the J segment 3 bases; nucleotides outside the gene matches: 2. CDR3 nucleotides: TGTGCCAGCAGCGGGACTAGCGGGAGGAGCAAAAACATTCAGTACTTC. This sequence encodes CASSGTSGRSKNIQYF. The entire variable domain, with the rest obtained from reference TRBV7-9 and TRBJ2-4, is as follows: DTGVSQNPRHKITKRGQNVTFRCDPISEHNRLYWYRQTLGQGPEFLTYFQNEAQLEKSRLLSDRFSAERPKGSFSTLEIQRTEQGDSAMYLCASSGTSGRSKNIQYFGAGTRLSVL.

CDR3 sequence (DNA): TGCAGCGTTTCCCCAAGGACAGGGGGCTACAATGAGCAGTTCTTC. Protein: CSVSPRTGGYNEQFF. The chain joins TRBV29-1 to TRBJ2-1, with TRBD1 identical over 10 bases. This CDR3 has 15 amino acids. Germline CDR1 SQVTM, CDR2 ANQGSEA. The junction had 7 bases not matched to a gene; V was cut back by 5 bases and J by 3 bases.

The chain employs TRBV6-5 and TRBJ2-5; possibly TRBD2 for D (5 bases). Trimming removed 5 bases from V and 12 bases from J, with 13 bases in between. The CDR3 is made up of 11 amino acids. Germline V gene sequence: CDR1 MNHEY, CDR2 SVGAGI. CDR3 sequence reads: CASSLPGMEYF. The CDR3 DNA is TGTGCCAGCAGTCTCCCGGGGATGGAGTACTTC.